The TCR beta chain described here comes from a study of post-analysis software for immune sequencing data. Study-wide background: Both relapsing-remitting and secondary progressive multiple sclerosis featured among the disease courses, as did progressive-relapsing multiple sclerosis. Overall study results and limits: When the samples were clustered directly with F measure, those that had been prepared in the same batch showed strong co-clustering.

This clonotype has only a few counts. As yet, its antigen is unknown. Built from TCR beta cDNA, the libraries had unique molecular identifiers in them. A population of about 0.85 to 11 million T cells gave rise to roughly 490,000 cDNA molecules. Via MiXCR, TCRdb re-called the PCR reads, giving one row per CDR3 protein. The table records about 760,000 distinct CDR3 sequences, around 27% of them present only once. The origin of this receptor is a girl aged 10 to 17 with multiple sclerosis. The sequenced sample consisted of blood.

Here the CDR3 DNA reads TGTGCCAGCAGCCAAGTCCGGCAGGGGCAAAGCTACACCTTC. This codes for CASSQVRQGQSYTF. The chain couples TRBV4-2 to TRBJ1-2; tentatively, D is TRBD1 (6 bases). The length of the CDR3 is 14 residues. Germline V lookup: CDR1 LGHNA, CDR2 YNFKEQ. The V end was cut by 1 base, the J end by 9 bases, with 15 bases between.